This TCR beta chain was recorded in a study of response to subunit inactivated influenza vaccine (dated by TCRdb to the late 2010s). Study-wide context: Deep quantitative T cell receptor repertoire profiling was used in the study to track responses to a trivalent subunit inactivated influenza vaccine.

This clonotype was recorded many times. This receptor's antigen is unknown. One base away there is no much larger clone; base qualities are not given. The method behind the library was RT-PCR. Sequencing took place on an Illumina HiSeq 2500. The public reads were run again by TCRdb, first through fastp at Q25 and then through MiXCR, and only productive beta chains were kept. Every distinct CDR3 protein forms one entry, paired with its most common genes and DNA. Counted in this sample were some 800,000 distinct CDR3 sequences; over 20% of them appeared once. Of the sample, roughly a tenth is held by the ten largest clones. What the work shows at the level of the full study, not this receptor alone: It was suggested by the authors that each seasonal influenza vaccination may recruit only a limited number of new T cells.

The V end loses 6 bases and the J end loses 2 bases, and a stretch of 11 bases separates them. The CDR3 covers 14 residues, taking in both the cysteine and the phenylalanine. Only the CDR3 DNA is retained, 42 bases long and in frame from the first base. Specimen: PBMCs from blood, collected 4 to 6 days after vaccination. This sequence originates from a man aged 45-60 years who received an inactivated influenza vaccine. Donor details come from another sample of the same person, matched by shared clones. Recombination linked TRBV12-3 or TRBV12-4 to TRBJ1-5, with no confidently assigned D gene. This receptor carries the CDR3 CASRVGRGNQPQHF. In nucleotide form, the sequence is TGTGCCAGCAGGGTGGGTCGGGGCAATCAGCCCCAGCATTTT.